What follows are 27 T cell receptor beta chains derived from one specimen sequenced in a study of monozygotic twins with inflammatory bowel disease (dated by TCRdb to between 2019 and 2020). Receptor amplification or capture employed 5' RACE. Sequencing was performed on an Illumina HiSeq 2500. Following reprocessing of the reads by TCRdb, the data hold one row per CDR3 protein sequence and no DNA is available. This sample's table has entries for 85,000 to 110,000 distinct CDR3 sequences. More than 1.5% of the sample goes to the ten largest clones. The sequenced sample consisted of blood. The receptors here all came from a human donor with ulcerative colitis or Crohn's disease, or a healthy co-twin of an affected twin (not recorded which).

The gene calls are TRBV5-1 and TRBJ1-1; TCRdb's D call, TRBD1, is unchecked because there is no DNA. CDR1 is SGHRS and CDR2 is YFSETQ in the germline V gene. The CDR3 is 13 residues long. CDR3 loop: CASSLGQGPEAFF.

The V gene is TRBV9, the J gene TRBJ2-3; TCRdb's D gene call, TRBD2, goes unchecked for lack of DNA. CDR1 is SGDLS, CDR2 YYNGEE, per germline. The CDR3 spans 16 residues. This CDR3 reads CASSVVSGGYTDTQYF.

The chain couples TRBV30 to TRBJ2-7. The CDR3 contains 14 residues. Germline CDR1 is GTSNPN and CDR2 is SVGIG (reference sequence). The CDR3 sequence: CAWSGFRGSYEQYF.

The chain has TRBV5-1 and TRBJ2-2; TCRdb's assignment of TRBD2 cannot be checked, as there is no DNA. CDR1 and CDR2 from the germline V gene are SGHRS and YFSETQ. This CDR3 has 21 amino acids. CDR3 sequence: CASSLASLWGLLKGNTGELFF.

V usage is TRBV6-2 or TRBV6-3 and J usage is TRBJ2-1; absent DNA, TCRdb's TRBD2 call cannot be checked. In germline, CDR1 is MNHEY, CDR2 SVGEGT. The length of the CDR3 is 18 residues. CDR3 sequence reads: CASSYSAFLGLADNEQFF.

The V gene is TRBV4-3, the J gene TRBJ2-1; TCRdb lists TRBD2, though no DNA is available to test this call. The germline gives CDR1 LGHNA, CDR2 YSLEER. This CDR3 has 20 residues. The CDR3: CASSQDVKGTSGRKGDEQFF.

V and J are TRBV20-1 and TRBJ1-5; the TCRdb D gene call, TRBD1, has no DNA to confirm it. The CDR3 contains 14 residues. Germline assignment: CDR1 DFQATT and CDR2 SNEGSKA (reference sequence). Here the CDR3 reads CSARVGRDNQPQHF.

The chain joins TRBV3-1 to TRBJ2-7; TCRdb reports TRBD2, a call that lacks DNA to check it against. CDR3 size: 15 residues. Germline loops: CDR1 LGHDT, CDR2 YNNKEL (reference sequence). The CDR3 sequence: CASSPMAGGVWEQYF.

J is TRBJ2-7 and V is TRBV6-1; TCRdb proposes TRBD1, but this gene call is untestable without DNA. The CDR3 is 16 residues long. Germline CDR1 and CDR2: MNHNS and SASEGT. This CDR3 reads CASSPRGDINSYEQYF.

V is TRBV20-1 and J is TRBJ2-1; lacking DNA, the TRBD2 call made by TCRdb goes unchecked. CDR1 is DFQATT, CDR2 SNEGSKA, per germline (reference sequence). There are 15 residues in the CDR3. The chain's CDR3 is CSARDRIAGTNEQFF.

This sequence joins TRBV27 and TRBJ1-1; TCRdb returns TRBD1, unconfirmable since there is no DNA. CDR1 MNHEY and CDR2 SMNVEV come from the germline V gene (reference sequence). The CDR3 covers 14 residues. This CDR3 is CASTPGGLNTEAFF.

The CDR3 here is CASSSGTTNTGELFF. The chain is built from TRBV12-3 or TRBV12-4 and TRBJ2-2; TCRdb calls TRBD1, which cannot be checked without DNA. There are 15 residues in the CDR3.

The chain is built from TRBV19 and TRBJ1-5; TCRdb selects TRBD1, and the lack of DNA leaves this call unchecked. Germline V gene data show CDR1 as LNHDA and CDR2 as SQIVND (reference sequence). This CDR3 is 14 amino acids long. CDR3 sequence reads: CASSLRGGNQPQHF.

The chain carries TRBV4-3 and TRBJ2-3; no DNA is available, so the TRBD1 call from TCRdb remains unchecked. CDR1 and CDR2 (germline): LGHNA, YSLEER. This CDR3 is built from 17 residues. CDR3 in amino acids: CASSQDPTHGATDTQYF.

The chain links TRBV28 to TRBJ2-7. The CDR3 consists of 12 residues. Germline loops: CDR1 MDHEN, CDR2 SYDVKM. The CDR3 loop is CASSTTTYEQYF.

J is TRBJ1-5 and V is TRBV7-8; TCRdb proposes TRBD1, but this gene call is untestable without DNA. Germline V gene data show CDR1 as SGHVS and CDR2 as FQNEAQ. This CDR3 has 17 residues. CDR3 amino acids: CASSLVPWTGILLPQHF.

This chain links TRBV11-2 with TRBJ2-1; TCRdb designates TRBD2, a call that cannot be tested without DNA. In germline, CDR1 is SGHAT, CDR2 FQNNGV. This CDR3 has 19 amino acids. The CDR3 reads CASSLPLRLAGGGFNEQFF.

This sequence joins TRBV5-1 and TRBJ1-2; the TCRdb D gene call, TRBD1, has no DNA to confirm it. The CDR3 runs to 14 residues. CDR1 is SGHRS, CDR2 YFSETQ, per germline. CDR3 sequence: CASSLLTGLYGYTF. The full variable domain, in which reference TRBV5-1 and TRBJ1-2 provide the parts outside the CDR3, is KAGVTQTPRYLIKTRGQQVTLSCSPISGHRSVSWYQQTPGQGLQFLFEYFSETQRNKGNFPGRFSGRQFSNSRSEMNVSTLELGDSALYLCASSLLTGLYGYTFGSGTRLTVV.

V gene TRBV12-3 or TRBV12-4 combines with J gene TRBJ1-1; as DNA is missing, the TRBD1 call by TCRdb cannot be tested. The length of the CDR3 is 14 residues. The CDR3 sequence is CASTRGGVITEAFF.

The chain employs TRBV12-3 or TRBV12-4 and TRBJ1-5. The CDR3 contains 15 residues. The CDR3 loop is CASASRRGVNQPQHF.

The rearrangement joins TRBV6-1 to TRBJ2-5; TCRdb selects TRBD2, and the lack of DNA leaves this call unchecked. The CDR3 is made up of 18 amino acids. Germline-derived CDR1 and CDR2 are MNHNS and SASEGT. The CDR3 here is CASSEGILAGGPIETQYF.

The chain is built from TRBV7-7 and TRBJ2-7; TCRdb's D call, TRBD1, is unchecked because there is no DNA. Germline V gene sequence: CDR1 SSHAT, CDR2 FNYEAQ (reference sequence). There are 18 residues in the CDR3. CDR3 sequence: CASSSHPGNQGEAYEQYF.

The rearrangement uses TRBV18 and TRBJ2-2. The CDR3 totals 14 residues. Germline V gene sequence: CDR1 KGHSH, CDR2 LQKENI. This CDR3 reads CASSPPSYTGELFF. Full variable domain (remainder filled in from reference TRBV18 and TRBJ2-2): NAGVMQNPRHLVRRRGQEARLRCSPMKGHSHVYWYRQLPEEGLKFMVYLQKENIIDESGMPKERFSAEFPKEGPSILRIQQVVRGDSAAYFCASSPPSYTGELFFGEGSRLTVL.

V is TRBV6-1 and J is TRBJ1-1; TCRdb outputs TRBD1, but without DNA this stays unchecked. CDR1 and CDR2 from the germline V gene are MNHNS and SASEGT. The CDR3 totals 14 residues. The CDR3 sequence is CASTGQYWSTEAFF.

J is TRBJ2-4 and V is TRBV19; TCRdb picks TRBD1, but there is no DNA to check that call. The CDR3 contains 17 residues. Germline assignment: CDR1 LNHDA and CDR2 SQIVND (reference sequence). The CDR3 is CASSRGEQGTAKNIQYF.

This chain links TRBV10-2 with TRBJ2-3; TCRdb proposes TRBD2, but this gene call is untestable without DNA. Germline lookup yields CDR1 WSHSY and CDR2 SAAADI. The CDR3 contains 14 residues. CDR3 residues: CASRSRAGVDTQYF.

The chain uses TRBV7-3 and TRBJ2-1. CDR1 SGHTA and CDR2 FQGTGA come from the germline V gene. The CDR3 extends over 12 amino acids. The CDR3 is CASSLYRNEQFF.